The 31 T cell receptor beta chains in this list originate from one sample, sequenced in a study of T cell responses to AZD1222 COVID-19 vaccine. The method was immunoSEQ multiplex PCR; TCRdb's version includes in-frame clones alone and lacks a portion of them. The sample lists some 150,000 clones, 90% occurring once. The sample consisted of peripheral blood, taken on day 0 of AZD1222 vaccination. Every receptor here comes from an adult in good health.

The chain joins TRBV27 to TRBJ2-1, with D tentatively TRBD1 (5 bases). V dropped 2 bases and J dropped 7 bases, with 12 bases sitting between them. This CDR3 is built from 14 residues. Germline CDR1 MNHEY, CDR2 SMNVEV (reference sequence). The CDR3 loop is CASSLGQGYNEQFF. For the CDR3, the DNA is TGTGCCAGCAGTTTAGGTCAGGGATATAATGAGCAGTTCTTC.

V gene TRBV7-9 combines with J gene TRBJ2-2, with D possibly TRBD1 on 5 matching bases. V was trimmed by 1 base and J by 4 bases, leaving 7 bases between them. This CDR3 is built from 14 residues. The germline gives CDR1 SEHNR, CDR2 FQNEAQ (reference sequence). Written as DNA, the CDR3 is TGTGCCAGCAGCTTAGATAGGGGCACCGGGGAGCTGTTTTTT. Translated: CASSLDRGTGELFF.

CDR3 in DNA: TGTGCCATCAGTGAGTCATTGGGGAGCACTGAAGCTTTCTTT. Translating gives CAISESLGSTEAFF. The V and J genes are TRBV10-3 and TRBJ1-1; D unclear. From germline, CDR1 is ENHRY and CDR2 SYGVKD. The CDR3 length is 14 residues. V gave up 0 bases and J gave up 4 bases, with 9 bases separating them.

About this clone: The limits of the CDR3 on the DNA are not certain, so only TCRdb's listed CDR3 is given. The chain couples TRBV28 to TRBJ2-5; no DNA check was done on the table's D call, TRBD2. Germline V gene data show CDR1 as MDHEN and CDR2 as SYDVKM. The CDR3 spans 24 residues, counting both ends. CDR3 in amino acids: CASSMSGLADTKRPSTSGEETQYF.

The CDR3 nucleotides are TGTGCCATCAGTGACATCCACCAGGGGGATACTGAAGCTTTCTTT. This translates into CAISDIHQGDTEAFF. This rearrangement joins TRBV10-3 to TRBJ1-1; 7 bases match TRBD1. Per the germline V gene, CDR1 is ENHRY and CDR2 is SYGVKD. CDR3 length: 15 residues. V trimming: 3 bases; J trimming: 5 bases; junction bases outside the gene matches: 9.

With regard to this clone: The same CDR3 also results from other DNA sequences found in this sample. The gene calls are TRBV9 and TRBJ2-3; 7 bases are a match to TRBD2. The CDR3 runs 16 residues. Losses at the gene ends were 0 bases for V and 0 bases for J; bases not matched to a gene: 4. Germline-derived CDR1 and CDR2 are SGDLS and YYNGEE. The CDR3 protein is CASSVVGSGSTDTQYF. DNA for the CDR3: TGTGCCAGCAGCGTAGTAGGTAGCGGGAGCACAGATACGCAGTATTTT.

The genes are TRBV6-5 and TRBJ1-1; D gene unclear. V was clipped by 8 bases and J by 0 bases, with 13 bases between them. This CDR3 has 14 residues. Germline assignment: CDR1 MNHEY and CDR2 SVGAGI. This CDR3 reads CASGSGRLNTEAFF. Here the CDR3 DNA reads TGTGCCAGCGGATCTGGGAGGTTGAACACTGAAGCTTTCTTT.

The J gene is TRBJ1-1, the V gene TRBV4-3; D is ambiguous. Germline CDR1 reads LGHNA; CDR2 reads YSLEER. The CDR3 covers 16 residues. Trimming removed 0 bases from V and 0 bases from J, with 11 bases in between. The CDR3: CASSQDRWSMNTEAFF. CDR3 DNA sequence: TGCGCCAGCAGCCAAGATCGGTGGTCGATGAACACTGAAGCTTTCTTT.

This chain links TRBV5-1 with TRBJ2-1; TRBD1 might be the D (5 bases). The CDR3 extends over 13 amino acids. Trimming stripped 4 bases from V and 5 bases from J, with 10 bases between. Germline-derived CDR1 and CDR2 are SGHRS and YFSETQ. CDR3 region: CASSTRVNNEQFF. CDR3 DNA sequence: TGCGCCAGCAGCACCAGGGTGAACAATGAGCAGTTCTTC.

The DNA of the CDR3 is TGCGCCAGCAGCCAATATTACGGGATGGACGAGCAGTACTTC. Its translation is CASSQYYGMDEQYF. This chain connects TRBV4-1 to TRBJ2-7; D may be TRBD2 (5 bases). The V gene lost 2 bases and the J gene lost 5 bases, with 13 bases spanning the gap. The CDR3 is made up of 14 amino acids. CDR1 is MGHRA, CDR2 YSYEKL, per germline.

This rearrangement joins TRBV4-1 to TRBJ2-4; 7 bases fit TRBD1. Germline V gene sequence: CDR1 MGHRA, CDR2 YSYEKL. Germline trimming cut 1 base from V and 1 base from J; bases unmatched to any gene: 4. There are 16 residues in the CDR3. The CDR3 DNA is TGCGCCAGCAGCCAAGCGGACAGGCACGCCAAAAACATTCAGTACTTC. This codes for CASSQADRHAKNIQYF.

This rearrangement joins TRBV13 to TRBJ1-5, with TRBD1 matching 9 bases. The CDR3 loop spans 17 amino acids. The V segment lost 0 bases and the J segment 5 bases; nucleotides outside the gene matches: 8. Germline CDR1 and CDR2: PRHDT and FYEKMQ (reference sequence). The CDR3, as DNA: TGTGCCAGCAGCTTAGGGCTTTGGGGACAGGGCGATCAGCCCCAGCATTTT. Translation: CASSLGLWGQGDQPQHF.

The CDR3 sequence: CASSLSRGHGQPQHF. CDR3 sequence (DNA): TGTGCCAGCAGTTTATCAAGGGGGCATGGTCAGCCCCAGCATTTT. The V call is TRBV27, the J call TRBJ1-5; 7 bases agree with TRBD1. Germline trimming cut 0 bases from V and 6 bases from J; bases unmatched to any gene: 5. CDR3 length: 15 residues. Germline V gene lookup returns CDR1 MNHEY and CDR2 SMNVEV (reference sequence).

This chain uses TRBV6-2 or TRBV6-3 with TRBJ2-7; D is undetermined. Trimming pared 5 bases from V and 0 bases from J, leaving 14 bases between. The CDR3 covers 15 residues. The germline gives CDR1 MNHEY, CDR2 SVGEGT. The CDR3 region is CASSKIRGYSYEQYF. For the CDR3, the DNA is TGTGCCAGCAGTAAGATTCGTGGATACTCCTACGAGCAGTACTTC.

The gene calls are TRBV11-1 and TRBJ2-1, with TRBD2 identical over 9 bases. The length of the CDR3 is 16 residues. CDR1 and CDR2 from the germline V gene are SGHAT and FQDESV (reference sequence). V lost 3 bases, J lost 0 bases, and 3 bases stayed unmatched. This CDR3 is CASSFSSGISYNEQFF. CDR3 coding DNA: TGTGCCAGCAGCTTTTCTAGCGGGATCTCCTACAATGAGCAGTTCTTC.

The CDR3: CASRTEPGQACFF. The CDR3 region has the DNA TGTGCCAGCAGGACCGAACCGGGACAGGCGTGTTTTTTT. The chain is built from TRBV28 and TRBJ1-4; TRBD1 matches 8 bases. CDR1 and CDR2 (germline): MDHEN, SYDVKM. CDR3 size: 13 residues. J was trimmed by 17 bases and V by 6 bases; bases with no gene match: 14.

The chain has TRBV6-6 and TRBJ2-4; 8 bases match TRBD1. With 5 bases clipped from V and 5 bases from J, the junction kept 8 bases outside the gene matches. CDR3 length equals 15 residues. The germline V gene encodes CDR1 MNHNY and CDR2 SVGAGI (reference sequence). In DNA, the CDR3 is TGTGCCAGCAGTAATCAGGGGGCCAAGGAAAACATTCAGTACTTC. Translating gives CASSNQGAKENIQYF.

This chain joins TRBV12-3 or TRBV12-4 and TRBJ2-1; no clear D gene. Between the trimmed V and J ends, which lost 3 bases and 9 bases, there was a span of 9 bases. This CDR3 is 12 amino acids long. The CDR3: CASSFRIGEQFF. The CDR3 nucleotides read TGTGCCAGCAGTTTTCGCATTGGTGAGCAGTTCTTC.

The chain joins TRBV2 to TRBJ1-4; D is unresolved. This CDR3 contains 14 residues. The V end lost 5 bases, the J end lost 8 bases, and 15 bases lay between the germline ends. Germline CDR1 reads SNHLY; CDR2 reads FYNNEI. CDR3 sequence (DNA): TGTGCCAGCAGTCCCCTGGCTTCGCAAGAAAAACTGTTTTTT. This codes for CASSPLASQEKLFF.

J is TRBJ2-5 and V is TRBV6-5; either TRBD1 or TRBD2 may fit D (5 bases each). The V and J ends lost 0 bases and 5 bases respectively, with 13 bases between them. CDR3 length: 15 residues. The V gene's germline CDR1 is MNHEY and CDR2 SVGAGI. The CDR3 DNA reads TGTGCCAGCAGTTACTCGAGGGGTAATGAGGAGACCCAGTACTTC. Translation: CASSYSRGNEETQYF.

The CDR3 nucleotides are TGTGCCAGTAGTGCCAGACTAGCGGGGGACACCGGGGAGCTGTTTTTT. This gives the protein CASSARLAGDTGELFF. The chain employs TRBV19 and TRBJ2-2; 12 positions match TRBD2. Trimming removed 5 bases from V and 3 bases from J; junction bases left unmatched: 4. The V gene's germline CDR1 is LNHDA and CDR2 SQIVND (reference sequence). The CDR3 totals 16 residues. The complete variable domain, with remaining parts taken from reference TRBV19 and TRBJ2-2, reads DGGITQSPKYLFRKEGQNVTLSCEQNLNHDAMYWYRQDPGQGLRLIYYSQIVNDFQKGDIAEGYSVSREKKESFPLTVTSAQKNPTAFYLCASSARLAGDTGELFFGEGSRLTVL.

In this sample, this clone turned up once. The J gene is TRBJ1-2, the V gene TRBV2, with D possibly TRBD1 on 6 matching bases. Trimming cost V 9 bases and J 2 bases, with 22 bases left between them. CDR3 size: 16 residues. Looked up from germline, CDR1 is SNHLY and CDR2 is FYNNEI. The CDR3 DNA follows: TGTGCCAGGAGGTCCGTGAGGGGGGCGGGGAACTATGGCTACACCTTC. This codes for CARRSVRGAGNYGYTF.

V gene TRBV25-1 combines with J gene TRBJ2-6; 8 nucleotides agree with TRBD2. The CDR3 sequence is 18 residues long. Germline CDR1 reads MGHDK; CDR2 reads SYGVNS. The V gene end was trimmed by 2 bases and the J gene end by 0 bases; junction bases not matched to a gene: 6. DNA of the CDR3: TGTGCCAGCAGTGAAGCGGGAGGATATATCTCTGGGGCCAACGTCCTGACTTTC. The encoded protein is CASSEAGGYISGANVLTF.

V usage is TRBV19 and J usage is TRBJ2-3; no clear D. V lost 7 bases and J lost 1, with 9 bases in between. This CDR3 region has 13 residues. The germline gives CDR1 LNHDA, CDR2 SQIVND (reference sequence). CDR3 sequence (DNA): TGTGCCAGTACCCAGAGTGGCACAGATACGCAGTATTTT. It is translated as CASTQSGTDTQYF.

This clone was found once. The rearrangement joins TRBV21-1 to TRBJ1-4; no DNA check was done on the table's D call, TRBD1. TRBV21-1 is a documented pseudogene. CDR3 size: 16 residues. The CDR3 nucleotides read TGTGCCAGCAGCAACCCCAACAGGGGTACTAATGAAAAACTGTTTTTT. It is translated as CASSNPNRGTNEKLFF.

The J gene is TRBJ2-1, the V gene TRBV27, with 8 bases matching TRBD2. The CDR3 loop spans 15 amino acids. The V gene end was trimmed by 4 bases and the J gene end by 15 bases; junction bases not matched to a gene: 17. The germline gives CDR1 MNHEY, CDR2 SMNVEV (reference sequence). The CDR3 loop is CASSSPSREGRLRFF. CDR3 DNA: TGTGCCAGCAGTTCTCCTAGCCGGGAGGGCCGTCTCAGGTTCTTC.

The gene calls are TRBV19 and TRBJ2-2; D possibly matches TRBD1 or TRBD2 (5 bases each). V lost 3 bases and J 3 bases, leaving 8 bases between the germline ends. Germline V gives CDR1 LNHDA, CDR2 SQIVND (reference sequence). The CDR3 runs 14 residues. The DNA of the CDR3 is TGTGCCAGTAGTATGGGGGTTTACACCGGGGAGCTGTTTTTT. Its protein is CASSMGVYTGELFF.

The gene calls are TRBV19 and TRBJ2-2; D gene ambiguous. The CDR3 contains 16 residues. Germline V CDR1 and CDR2: LNHDA, SQIVND (reference sequence). V lost 7 bases and J lost 1, with 16 bases in between. This CDR3 is CASTRQQKLNTGELFF. CDR3 DNA: TGTGCCAGTACCCGCCAGCAAAAATTGAACACCGGGGAGCTGTTTTTT.

This clone came up a few times. The rearrangement uses TRBV4-1 and TRBJ2-2, with TRBD2 matching over 10 bases. This CDR3 region has 16 residues. CDR1 and CDR2 (germline): MGHRA, YSYEKL. J was trimmed by 5 bases and V by 6 bases; bases with no gene match: 9. The CDR3 nucleotides read TGCGCCAGCAGACCCGGACTAGCGGACCTTACCGGGGAGCTGTTTTTT. Protein sequence: CASRPGLADLTGELFF.

This clone was observed a few times. The CDR3 sequence is CASSVGASGLSYEQYF. The CDR3, as DNA: TGTGCCAGCAGCGTAGGTGCTAGCGGACTCTCCTACGAGCAGTACTTC. The V call is TRBV9, the J call TRBJ2-7; 7 nucleotides align to TRBD2. Unmatched junction bases numbered 6, after V lost 0 bases and J lost 0 bases. CDR1 SGDLS and CDR2 YYNGEE come from the germline V gene. This CDR3 has 16 amino acids.

This rearrangement joins TRBV12-3 or TRBV12-4 to TRBJ2-1; 7 nucleotides line up with TRBD2. The CDR3 consists of 13 residues. V shed 7 bases and J 7 bases; nucleotides not matched to a gene: 7. The CDR3 DNA sequence: TGTGCCAGCAACCTGGAGGGAGGGAATGAGCAGTTCTTC. Residues: CASNLEGGNEQFF.